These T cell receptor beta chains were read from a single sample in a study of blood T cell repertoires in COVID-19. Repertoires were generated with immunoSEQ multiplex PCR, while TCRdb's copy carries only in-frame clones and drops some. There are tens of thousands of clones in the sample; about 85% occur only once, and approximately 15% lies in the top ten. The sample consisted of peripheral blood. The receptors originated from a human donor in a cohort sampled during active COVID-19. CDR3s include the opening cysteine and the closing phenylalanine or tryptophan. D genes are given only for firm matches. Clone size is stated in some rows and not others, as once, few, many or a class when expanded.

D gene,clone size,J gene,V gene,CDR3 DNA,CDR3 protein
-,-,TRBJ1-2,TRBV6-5,TGTGCCAGCAGGTCGGGGTCAGGGGCTTCCCATGGCTACACCTTC,CASRSGSGASHGYTF
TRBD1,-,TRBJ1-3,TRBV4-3,TGCGCCAGCAGCCCAAACCAGGGGGCTGGAAACACCATATATTTT,CASSPNQGAGNTIYF
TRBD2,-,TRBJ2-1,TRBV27,TGTGCCAGCAGTTTAGTAGCGGGAGTGTACAATGAGCAGTTCTTC,CASSLVAGVYNEQFF
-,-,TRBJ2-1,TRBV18,TGTGCCAGCTCACCACCTAGCGGAGGCCTTGGGGAGCAGTTCTTC,CASSPPSGGLGEQFF
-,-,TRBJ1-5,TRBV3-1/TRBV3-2,TGTGCCAGCAGCCTAGGGGTACGGAGCAATCAGCCCCAGCATTTT,CASSLGVRSNQPQHF
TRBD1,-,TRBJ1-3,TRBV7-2,TGTGCCAGCAGCTACGGGACAGGCAAAGGAAACACCATATATTTT,CASSYGTGKGNTIYF
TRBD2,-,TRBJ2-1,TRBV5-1,TGCGCCAGCAACCCACTAGCGGGGGCTTCCTACAATGAGCAGTTCTTC,CASNPLAGASYNEQFF
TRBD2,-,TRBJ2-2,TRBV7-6,TGTGCCAGCAGCTTAGTTCTAGCGGGGGAGCGAATGACCGGGGAGCTGTTTTTT,CASSLVLAGERMTGELFF
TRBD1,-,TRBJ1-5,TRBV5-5,TGTGCCAGCAGCTTAACCGACAGGGATCAGCCCCAGCATTTT,CASSLTDRDQPQHF
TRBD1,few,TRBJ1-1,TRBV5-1,TGCGCCAGCAGCTTGGCTGACCAATCCGGGACAGGGGATGAAGCTTTCTTT,CASSLADQSGTGDEAFF
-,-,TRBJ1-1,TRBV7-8,TGTGCCAGCAGCTTAGCGCCCAGGGGCAACACTGAAGCTTTCTTT,CASSLAPRGNTEAFF
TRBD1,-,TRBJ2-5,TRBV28,TGTGCCAGCAGTTTAGGGACAGGGGGCACTCCCCCCCAGTACTTC,CASSLGTGGTPPQYF
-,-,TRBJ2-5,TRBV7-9,TGTGCCAGCAGCTTAGATCTTGCTAGGGAGACCCAGTACTTC,CASSLDLARETQYF
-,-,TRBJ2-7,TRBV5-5,TGTGCCAGCAGCTTTGGCGGTAGCTACGAGCAGTACTTC,CASSFGGSYEQYF
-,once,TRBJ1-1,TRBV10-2,TGCGCCAGCAGGAGCCACCATGAAGCTTTCTTT,CASRSHHEAFF
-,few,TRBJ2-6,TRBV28,TGTGCCAGCTATAGCTCTCTGCTGTCTGGGGCCAACGTCCTGACTTTC,CASYSSLLSGANVLTF
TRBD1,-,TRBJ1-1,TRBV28,TGTGCCAGCAGTTTAGTTACCCCGGGACAGCGAGTGGGGGCTGAAGCTTTCTTT,CASSLVTPGQRVGAEAFF
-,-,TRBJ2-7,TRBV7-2,TGTGCCAGCAGCACCCATGAATGGGACATTTCCTACGAGCAGTACTTC,CASSTHEWDISYEQYF
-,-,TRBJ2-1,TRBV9,TGTGCCAGCAGCCTGGGCGAGCAGTTCTTC,CASSLGEQFF
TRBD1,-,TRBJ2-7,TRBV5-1,TGCGCCAGCAGCCCCGTGACAGGGTTTCCCGAGCAGTACTTC,CASSPVTGFPEQYF
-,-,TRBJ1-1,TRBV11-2,TGTGCCAGCAGCTTATTGTCCTTTCCTCCTGAAGCTTTCTTT,CASSLLSFPPEAFF
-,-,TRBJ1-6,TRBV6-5,TGTGCCAGCAGTTACGCGGGAGAGTCTTATAATTCACCCCTCCACTTT,CASSYAGESYNSPLHF
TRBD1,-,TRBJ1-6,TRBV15,TGTGCCACCAGCAGAGAACAGGGGGTCGGTTCACCCCTCCACTTT,CATSREQGVGSPLHF
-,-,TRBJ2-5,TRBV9,TGTGCCAGCAGCTGGAGGGGGCGACCCCAAGAGACCCAGTACTTC,CASSWRGRPQETQYF
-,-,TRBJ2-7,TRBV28,TGTGCCAGCAGTTTAGCGGACACAAGGTCCTACGAGCAGTACTTC,CASSLADTRSYEQYF